This passage covers 20 T cell receptor beta chains from one sample sequenced in a study of blood T cell repertoires in COVID-19. The data were produced by immunoSEQ multiplex PCR, yet TCRdb's version contains in-frame clones alone and is incomplete. The table lists around 140,000 clones, approximately 78% of them singletons. Sequenced input: peripheral blood. The source is a human donor with acute or convalescent COVID-19. The donor label of this sample is uncertain.

This sequence joins TRBV5-4 and TRBJ2-5; D gene unclear. CDR1 is SGHNT, CDR2 YYREEE, per germline (reference sequence). The CDR3 totals 13 residues. Between the trimmed V and J ends, which lost 0 bases and 2 bases, there was a span of 5 bases. The CDR3 DNA sequence: TGTGCCAGCAGCTTGGACTTACAAGAGACCCAGTACTTC. Translated, it gives CASSLDLQETQYF.

The V and J genes are TRBV19 and TRBJ2-7, with 7 bases lining up with TRBD2. Germline lookup yields CDR1 LNHDA and CDR2 SQIVND (reference sequence). J lost 3 bases, V lost 10 bases, and 12 bases had no gene match. The CDR3 is made up of 14 amino acids. The CDR3, as DNA: TGTGCCACCTCGCTGCGTGGGGGGGACTACGAGCAGTACTTC. Encoded protein: CATSLRGGDYEQYF.

This clone was observed a single time. The junction shows a germline mismatch at one end, possibly a read error. The gene calls are TRBV5-5 and TRBJ2-7; D is perhaps TRBD2 (5 bases). The CDR3 consists of 11 residues. Germline lookup yields CDR1 SGHKS and CDR2 YYEKEE (reference sequence). The CDR3 bases are TGTGCCAGCACTAGCTCCGACGAGCAGTACTTC. The encoded protein is CASTSSDEQYF.

The CDR3 here is CASSQGGGDTEAFF. In DNA form, the CDR3 reads TGTGCCAGCAGCCAAGGGGGAGGGGACACTGAAGCTTTCTTT. The chain is built from TRBV3-1 (or the pseudogene TRBV3-2) and TRBJ1-1; possibly TRBD1 for D (5 bases). Trimming stripped 1 base from V and 3 bases from J, with 9 bases between. Per germline, CDR1 LGHDT and CDR2 YNNKEL (reference sequence). The CDR3 loop spans 14 amino acids.

The CDR3 DNA is TGTGCCAGCAGCTTGCTGGGCAGGGAATACGAGCAGTACTTC. The encoded protein is CASSLLGREYEQYF. V usage is TRBV5-6 and J usage is TRBJ2-7, with D possibly TRBD1 on 5 matching bases. The V end was cut by 1 base, the J end by 4 bases, with 12 bases between. CDR1 is SGHDT, CDR2 YYEEEE, per germline. The CDR3 loop spans 14 amino acids.

V gene TRBV14 combines with J gene TRBJ2-7, with 10 bases fitting TRBD1. The length of the CDR3 is 15 residues. J was trimmed by 2 bases and V by 2 bases; bases with no gene match: 3. CDR1 is SGHDN, CDR2 FVKESK, per germline. The DNA of the CDR3 is TGTGCCAGCAGCCAAACCGGGACAGGGGCCTACGAGCAGTACTTC. Residues: CASSQTGTGAYEQYF.

A few counts support this clone. The genes are TRBV30 and TRBJ1-2; TRBD1 matches at 10 bases. The germline V gene encodes CDR1 GTSNPN and CDR2 SVGIG (reference sequence). The CDR3 extends over 12 amino acids. Losses at the gene ends were 4 bases for V and 8 bases for J; bases not matched to a gene: 4. CDR3 in DNA: TGTGCCTGGAACGACAGGGGGCTGGGCTACACCTTC. It specifies CAWNDRGLGYTF.

This clone was observed once. The chain employs TRBV5-4 and TRBJ2-2; 9 nucleotides agree with TRBD1. The CDR3 runs to 14 residues. Trimming removed 7 bases from V and 5 bases from J; junction bases left unmatched: 6. From germline, CDR1 is SGHNT and CDR2 YYREEE (reference sequence). The CDR3 loop reads CASGLQGATGELFF. In DNA, the CDR3 is TGTGCCAGCGGGTTACAGGGGGCTACCGGGGAGCTGTTTTTT.

This clone was found once. V usage is TRBV9 and J usage is TRBJ2-1; possible D gene TRBD2, 5 bases. Deletions cut 0 bases from V and 6 bases from J, with 7 bases between. This CDR3 is 13 amino acids long. Per the germline V gene, CDR1 is SGDLS and CDR2 is YYNGEE. The CDR3 DNA sequence: TGTGCCAGCAGCGTAGGGAGGATCAATGAGCAGTTCTTC. The encoded protein is CASSVGRINEQFF.

This sequence joins TRBV9 and TRBJ2-7; possibly TRBD2 for D (7 bases). V was trimmed by 4 bases and J by 9 bases, leaving 20 bases between them. Germline V gene sequence: CDR1 SGDLS, CDR2 YYNGEE. The CDR3 is 14 residues long. CDR3 loop: CASSTGGLAPRQYF. The CDR3 region has the DNA TGTGCCAGCAGCACGGGGGGCCTCGCCCCCAGGCAGTACTTC.

The V call is TRBV5-6, the J call TRBJ1-1, with TRBD1 as a possible D gene (5 bases). The CDR3 spans 15 residues. Per the germline V gene, CDR1 is SGHDT and CDR2 is YYEEEE. V was clipped by 0 bases and J by 3 bases, with 12 bases between them. CDR3 coding DNA: TGTGCCAGCAGCTTGGGACCGCGGGGGGACACTGAAGCTTTCTTT. Its protein product is CASSLGPRGDTEAFF. Based on the CDR3 plus reference TRBV5-6 and TRBJ1-1, the full variable domain is DAGVTQSPTHLIKTRGQQVTLRCSPKSGHDTVSWYQQALGQGPQFIFQYYEEEERQRGNFPDRFSGHQFPNYSSELNVNALLLGDSALYLCASSLGPRGDTEAFFGQGTRLTVV.

The chain is built from TRBV30 and TRBJ1-2, with D possibly being TRBD1 (6 bases). Looked up from germline, CDR1 is GTSNPN and CDR2 is SVGIG (reference sequence). The CDR3 has 13 amino acids. Trimming pared 2 bases from V and 7 bases from J, leaving 14 bases between. The CDR3 DNA follows: TGTGCCTGGAGTCTAGGGGGGGCTGGTGGCTACACCTTC. Amino acids: CAWSLGGAGGYTF.

This chain joins TRBV4-1 and TRBJ1-2; D might be TRBD1 (6 bases). Germline CDR1 reads MGHRA; CDR2 reads YSYEKL. The ends were cut back, 2 bases at V and 8 bases at J, with 21 bases in the middle. The CDR3 is 16 amino acids. The DNA of the CDR3 is TGCGCCAGCAGCCAAATCTTAAGGGGGAGAGCGCACGGCTACACCTTC. This translates into CASSQILRGRAHGYTF.

The DNA of the CDR3 is TGTGCCAGCACCCCAACCCGGACGGGGGGCTACACCTTC. The encoded protein is CASTPTRTGGYTF. The V and J genes are TRBV11-2 and TRBJ1-2; D gene unclear. The germline gives CDR1 SGHAT, CDR2 FQNNGV. There are 13 residues in the CDR3. V lost 7 bases and J 8 bases, leaving 17 bases between the germline ends. The variable domain in full, with the rest retrieved from reference TRBV11-2 and TRBJ1-2, is EAGVAQSPRYKIIEKRQSVAFWCNPISGHATLYWYQQILGQGPKLLIQFQNNGVVDDSQLPKDRFSAERLKGVDSTLKIQPAKLEDSAVYLCASTPTRTGGYTFGSGTRLTVV.

This clone occurred a few times. The chain joins TRBV5-5 to TRBJ1-6; TRBD1 is a possible D gene (5 bases). Per germline, CDR1 SGHKS and CDR2 YYEKEE (reference sequence). CDR3 length equals 17 residues. V dropped 4 bases and J dropped 0 bases, with 14 bases sitting between them. The CDR3: CASSRGVGGSYNSPLHF. CDR3 nucleotides: TGTGCCAGCAGCCGGGGGGTAGGAGGCTCCTATAATTCACCCCTCCACTTT.

The V gene is TRBV6-5, the J gene TRBJ1-5; the D gene is possibly TRBD1 (5 bases). The germline V gene has CDR1 MNHEY and CDR2 SVGAGI. The CDR3 runs 13 residues. Trimming shortened V by 2 bases and J by 4 bases, and 6 bases separated the two germline ends. The CDR3 region has the DNA TGTGCCAGCAGTTACGGGGGGAATCAGCCCCAGCATTTT. This gives the protein CASSYGGNQPQHF.

V usage is TRBV21-1 and J usage is TRBJ2-5; the D segment call TRBD1 is taken from the table without a DNA check. TRBV21-1 has pseudogene status. This CDR3 comprises 16 residues. The chain's CDR3 is CASSIPGQGARETQYF. The CDR3 nucleotides are TGTGCCAGCAGCATACCCGGACAGGGGGCTCGGGAGACCCAGTACTTC.

In its sample, this clone was seen once. The CDR3 DNA reads as TGTGCCAGCAGCCATTCCTTAGGAGCGGGGGACAATGAGCAGTTCTTC. This encodes CASSHSLGAGDNEQFF. V is TRBV7-9 and J is TRBJ2-1; 8 positions match TRBD2. The J segment lost 5 bases and the V segment lost 5 bases, leaving 11 bases of the junction unmatched. The CDR3 covers 16 residues. Per the germline V gene, CDR1 is SEHNR and CDR2 is FQNEAQ (reference sequence).

The V gene is TRBV5-1, the J gene TRBJ2-7, with 9 positions matching TRBD1. CDR1 is SGHRS, CDR2 YFSETQ, per germline. The CDR3 extends over 14 amino acids. Germline trimming cut 3 bases from V and 2 bases from J; bases unmatched to any gene: 3. This CDR3 is CASSSGQGAYEQYF. DNA for the CDR3: TGCGCCAGCAGCTCGGGACAGGGAGCCTACGAGCAGTACTTC. The full variable domain, completed using reference TRBV5-1 and TRBJ2-7, is KAGVTQTPRYLIKTRGQQVTLSCSPISGHRSVSWYQQTPGQGLQFLFEYFSETQRNKGNFPGRFSGRQFSNSRSEMNVSTLELGDSALYLCASSSGQGAYEQYFGPGTRLTVT.

This sequence joins TRBV6-4 and TRBJ1-1, with D tentatively TRBD1 (5 bases). Trimming cost V 6 bases and J 0 bases, with 8 bases left between them. The V gene's germline CDR1 is MRHNA and CDR2 SNTAGT. The CDR3 totals 13 residues. The CDR3 here is CASRIQVNTEAFF. In DNA, the CDR3 is TGTGCCAGCAGAATACAGGTGAACACTGAAGCTTTCTTT.